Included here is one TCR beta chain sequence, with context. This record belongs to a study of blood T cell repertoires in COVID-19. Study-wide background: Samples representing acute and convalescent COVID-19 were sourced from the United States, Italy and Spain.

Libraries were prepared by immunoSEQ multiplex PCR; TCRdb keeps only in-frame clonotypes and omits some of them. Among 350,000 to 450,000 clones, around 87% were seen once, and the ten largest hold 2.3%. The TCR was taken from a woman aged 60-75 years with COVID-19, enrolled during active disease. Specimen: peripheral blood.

In DNA, the CDR3 is TGTGCCAGCAGCTTAGCCGGGACAGTGGGTGGATATGGCTACACCTTC. As protein: CASSLAGTVGGYGYTF. The chain links TRBV7-6 to TRBJ1-2; TRBD1 matches 7 bases. The CDR3 sequence is 16 residues long. Germline CDR1 and CDR2: SGHVS and FNYEAQ. The J segment lost 5 bases and the V segment lost 0 bases, leaving 9 bases of the junction unmatched.